This passage covers 7 T cell receptor beta chains from one sample sequenced in a study of Graves' ophthalmopathy and Graves' hyperthyroidism. Researchers took RNA transcripts and amplified TCR beta CDR3 regions from them. The workflow started with a first-round RT-PCR run with HTBI primers and then moved on to a second-round multiplex PCR. Each CDR3 protein is one row after TCRdb ran MiXCR on the multiplex PCR reads. The sample has 300,000 to 500,000 distinct CDR3 sequences, approximately 15% seen once. Specimen: peripheral blood. The origin of the receptors is a woman younger than 35 with stable Graves' hyperthyroidism.

This clonotype was picked up many times. The chain uses TRBV2 and TRBJ1-1; maybe TRBD1 (5 bases). The CDR3 contains 14 residues. CDR1 is SNHLY, CDR2 FYNNEI, per germline. V was shortened by 7 bases and J by 0 bases, with 12 bases between the two germline ends. The CDR3 sequence is CASMVAGMNTEAFF. In DNA form, the CDR3 reads TGTGCCAGCATGGTTGCAGGGATGAACACTGAAGCTTTCTTT. Together with reference TRBV2 and TRBJ1-1, the CDR3 gives the full variable domain: EPEVTQTPSHQVTQMGQEVILRCVPISNHLYFYWYRQILGQKVEFLVSFYNNEISEKSEIFDDQFSVERPDGSNFTLKIRSTKLEDSAMYFCASMVAGMNTEAFFGQGTRLTVV.

This clonotype has ten or more counts. The chain carries TRBV5-1 and TRBJ2-7; 8 positions match TRBD1. The J segment lost 5 bases and the V segment lost 2 bases, leaving 3 bases of the junction unmatched. The CDR3 is 13 residues long. Germline V gene lookup returns CDR1 SGHRS and CDR2 YFSETQ. The CDR3 protein is CASSFEQGDEQYF. In DNA, the CDR3 is TGCGCCAGCAGCTTCGAACAGGGGGACGAGCAGTACTTC.

This clonotype was recorded many times. This chain links TRBV5-1 with TRBJ1-5; D is undetermined. CDR3 size: 16 residues. V was trimmed by 4 bases and J by 2 bases, leaving 16 bases between them. Per the germline V gene, CDR1 is SGHRS and CDR2 is YFSETQ. The CDR3 DNA reads as TGCGCCAGCAGCCCTGGACTGCTTGGGGGCAATCAGCCCCAGCATTTT. Translation gives CASSPGLLGGNQPQHF.

This clonotype was seen ten or more times. This chain joins TRBV6-5 and TRBJ1-2; D is possibly TRBD1 (5 bases). Germline loops: CDR1 MNHEY, CDR2 SVGAGI. CDR3 length equals 13 residues. Deletions cut 4 bases from V and 5 bases from J, with 11 bases between. CDR3 amino acids: CASSLTGPYGYTF. CDR3 DNA: TGTGCCAGCAGTTTGACGGGACCTTATGGCTACACCTTC.

This clonotype was picked up a small number of times. The chain recombines TRBV9 with TRBJ2-7, with D perhaps TRBD2 (6 bases). The V gene's germline CDR1 is SGDLS and CDR2 YYNGEE. With 2 bases removed from V and 6 bases from J, the gap between germline ends came to 18 bases. The CDR3 extends over 15 amino acids. The CDR3 region has the DNA TGTGCCAGCAGCGTCGGGGACGGGGGATGGAGCGAGCAGTACTTC. It codes for CASSVGDGGWSEQYF.

This sequence joins TRBV5-6 and TRBJ2-5; 8 bases are shared with TRBD2. Germline V gene lookup returns CDR1 SGHDT and CDR2 YYEEEE. J was trimmed by 3 bases and V by 1 base; bases with no gene match: 5. The CDR3 runs 15 residues. The CDR3 sequence is CASSLRLTSEETQYF. The CDR3 nucleotides are TGTGCCAGCAGCTTGAGGTTGACTAGCGAAGAGACCCAGTACTTC.

This clonotype was seen many times. The chain combines TRBV12-3 or TRBV12-4 with TRBJ1-1, with D tentatively TRBD1 (6 bases). V lost 6 bases to trimming and J lost 6 bases, with 14 bases between them. This CDR3 region has 13 residues. Here the CDR3 reads CASSRGGASEAFF. CDR3 coding DNA: TGTGCCAGCAGCCGAGGGGGGGCTTCTGAAGCTTTCTTT.